The subject of this entry is one T cell receptor (beta chain). Unique molecular identifiers were present on cDNA, and template switching added a universal primer site. TCRdb fed the 5' RACE reads into MiXCR, producing one record per CDR3 protein. This repertoire shows hundreds of thousands of distinct CDR3 sequences, around 20% found once; its top ten account for around 4.4%. Germline CDR1 reads SGDLS; CDR2 reads YYNGEE. The V end lost 1 base, the J end lost 0 bases, and 10 bases lay between the germline ends. The CDR3 spans 15 residues. The data are from a study of identical twins. Donors uniformly comprised healthy Caucasians. These data also formed part of another study, on T cells expressing NK-cell markers. That paper notes: About 1.0-8% of CD8+ T cells in several donors belonged to dominant NKG2C+ clonotypes.

This receptor was obtained from a woman between 18 and 29 years old in good health. Sequenced: PBMCs. The chain employs TRBV9 and TRBJ2-5; D possibly matches TRBD1 or TRBD2 (6 bases each). CDR3 protein: CASSVSGAYQETQYF. In DNA form, the CDR3 reads TGTGCCAGCAGCGTATCGGGGGCCTACCAAGAGACCCAGTACTTC. The whole variable domain, filled in from reference TRBV9 and TRBJ2-5, reads DSGVTQTPKHLITATGQRVTLRCSPRSGDLSVYWYQQSLDQGLQFLIQYYNGEERAKGNILERFSAQQFPDLHSELNLSSLELGDSALYFCASSVSGAYQETQYFGPGTRLLVL.